This TCR beta chain was captured by sequencing in a study of cytomegalovirus exposure and HLA in healthy donors. 13 Jbeta primers and 60 Vbeta primers were used for the PCR. Sequencing was performed with immunoSEQ multiplex PCR; in TCRdb, only in-frame clones are kept and a portion is missing. The table shows approximately 180,000 clones, with approximately 80% occurring only once. Regarding this clone: Its specificity is not known.

Study observations and caveats: No immune exposure information besides CMV serostatus was available. Reports state that TCR beta sequences accurately predicted most subjects' HLA-A and HLA-B alleles. In a later analysis, a genetic analysis reported fewer productive-TCR N-insertions in an Asian-associated ancestry cluster than the cohort average. Reports described diagnosis of cytomegalovirus status by the classifier as highly specific and sensitive.

Germline V gene data show CDR1 as SGHRS and CDR2 as YFSETQ. Trimming took off 4 bases at V and 5 bases at J, with 8 bases between the two ends. The CDR3 length is 12 residues. Sequenced sample: PBMCs. The receptor comes from a woman aged 25 to 39 in good health and CMV-seronegative. The chain carries TRBV5-1 and TRBJ2-3; D not certain. This CDR3 reads CASSIYGDTQYF. CDR3 DNA sequence: TGCGCCAGCAGCATCTATGGAGATACGCAGTATTTT.